A selection of T cell receptor beta chains follows, all from one sample in a study of CD8+ T cells in alopecia areata. Sequenced by immunoSEQ multiplex PCR; TCRdb stores in-frame clones only, minus some. The table records about 150,000 clones, more than 55% of them present only once. The sequencing input was CD8+ T cells sorted from blood. These receptors were collected from a human donor in good health. Both conserved end residues are part of each CDR3. A D gene is named only where the DNA matches it firmly. Size values are once, few and many counts, or a class for expanded clones, and some rows have none.

j_call: TRBJ2-1; v_call: TRBV27; cdr3_length: 12; clone_size: NA; d_call: NA; cdr3_aa: CASSPRWDEQFF; cdr3_nt: TGTGCCAGCAGCCCCCGGTGGGATGAGCAGTTCTTC
j_call: TRBJ1-1; v_call: TRBV9; cdr3_length: 12; clone_size: NA; d_call: NA; cdr3_aa: CASSGEGTEAFF; cdr3_nt: TGTGCCAGCAGCGGAGAGGGCACTGAAGCTTTCTTT
j_call: TRBJ1-2; v_call: TRBV27; cdr3_length: 15; clone_size: NA; d_call: NA; cdr3_aa: CASSRTMRSNYGYTF; cdr3_nt: TGTGCCAGCAGCCGGACGATGAGGAGTAACTATGGCTACACCTTC
j_call: TRBJ2-7; v_call: TRBV6-4; cdr3_length: 17; clone_size: NA; d_call: NA; cdr3_aa: CASSNPRGRSTRYEQYF; cdr3_nt: TGTGCCAGCAGTAATCCGAGAGGACGATCGACGCGCTACGAGCAGTACTTC
j_call: TRBJ2-4; v_call: TRBV6-6; cdr3_length: 16; clone_size: NA; d_call: NA; cdr3_aa: CASSYYTPSAKNIQYF; cdr3_nt: TGTGCCAGCAGTTACTACACTCCGTCGGCGAAAAACATTCAGTACTTC
j_call: TRBJ2-7; v_call: TRBV19; cdr3_length: 16; clone_size: NA; d_call: TRBD2; cdr3_aa: CASSIGTSGRAAEQYF; cdr3_nt: TGTGCCAGTAGTATAGGAACCAGCGGGAGGGCGGCCGAGCAGTACTTC
j_call: TRBJ1-5; v_call: TRBV27; cdr3_length: 15; clone_size: NA; d_call: NA; cdr3_aa: CASSLGGMGNQPQHF; cdr3_nt: TGTGCCAGCAGTTTAGGGGGAATGGGCAATCAGCCCCAGCATTTT
j_call: TRBJ2-3; v_call: TRBV7-9; cdr3_length: 15; clone_size: NA; d_call: NA; cdr3_aa: CASSTRGSGTDTQYF; cdr3_nt: TGTGCCAGCAGCACCCGTGGGTCTGGCACAGATACGCAGTATTTT
j_call: TRBJ2-5; v_call: TRBV5-6; cdr3_length: 13; clone_size: NA; d_call: NA; cdr3_aa: CASSLSAQETQYF; cdr3_nt: TGTGCCAGCAGCTTGTCAGCCCAAGAGACCCAGTACTTC
j_call: TRBJ2-7; v_call: TRBV28; cdr3_length: 13; clone_size: NA; d_call: NA; cdr3_aa: CASSPAVTYEQYF; cdr3_nt: TGTGCCAGCAGCCCAGCCGTAACCTACGAGCAGTACTTC
j_call: TRBJ2-1; v_call: TRBV28; cdr3_length: 15; clone_size: NA; d_call: NA; cdr3_aa: CASSLGRLPTIEEFF; cdr3_nt: TGTGCCAGCAGTTTAGGGAGACTACCTACAATTGAAGAGTTCTTC
j_call: TRBJ2-1; v_call: TRBV9; cdr3_length: 13; clone_size: few; d_call: TRBD2; cdr3_aa: CASSFLTSHEQFF; cdr3_nt: TGTGCCAGCAGCTTTTTGACTAGCCATGAGCAGTTCTTC
j_call: TRBJ2-7; v_call: TRBV28; cdr3_length: 12; clone_size: NA; d_call: NA; cdr3_aa: CALRTDSYEQYF; cdr3_nt: TGTGCGCTAAGGACTGACTCCTACGAGCAGTACTTC
j_call: TRBJ2-1; v_call: TRBV5-1; cdr3_length: 13; clone_size: NA; d_call: NA; cdr3_aa: CASSLAGGFEQFF; cdr3_nt: TGCGCCAGCAGCTTGGCCGGGGGATTTGAGCAGTTCTTC
j_call: TRBJ2-5; v_call: TRBV4-1; cdr3_length: 16; clone_size: few; d_call: TRBD2; cdr3_aa: CASSHPTASGQETQYF; cdr3_nt: TGCGCCAGCAGCCACCCAACCGCTAGCGGGCAAGAGACCCAGTACTTC
j_call: TRBJ1-1; v_call: TRBV6-5; cdr3_length: 14; clone_size: NA; d_call: NA; cdr3_aa: CASSYHSMNTEAFF; cdr3_nt: TGTGCCAGCAGTTACCATAGTATGAACACTGAAGCTTTCTTT
j_call: TRBJ1-1; v_call: TRBV7-3; cdr3_length: 13; clone_size: many; d_call: NA; cdr3_aa: CASSQSPKAEAFF; cdr3_nt: TGTGCCAGCAGCCAAAGCCCTAAAGCGGAAGCTTTCTTT
j_call: TRBJ2-7; v_call: TRBV19; cdr3_length: 14; clone_size: NA; d_call: NA; cdr3_aa: CASSSRDGPYEQYF; cdr3_nt: TGTGCCAGTAGTTCACGGGACGGTCCCTACGAGCAGTACTTC
j_call: TRBJ2-5; v_call: TRBV28; cdr3_length: 12; clone_size: NA; d_call: NA; cdr3_aa: CASSLWYETQYF; cdr3_nt: TGTGCCAGCAGTTTATGGTATGAGACCCAGTACTTC
j_call: TRBJ2-5; v_call: TRBV2; cdr3_length: 13; clone_size: NA; d_call: TRBD2; cdr3_aa: CASRTLAEETQYF; cdr3_nt: TGTGCCAGCAGGACGCTAGCGGAAGAGACCCAGTACTTC
j_call: TRBJ1-4; v_call: TRBV6-5; cdr3_length: 14; clone_size: few; d_call: NA; cdr3_aa: CASRIIDRHEKLFF; cdr3_nt: TGTGCCAGCAGGATAATCGACCGACATGAAAAACTGTTTTTT
j_call: TRBJ2-3; v_call: TRBV6-6; cdr3_length: 15; clone_size: many; d_call: NA; cdr3_aa: CASSGRPTVGDTQYF; cdr3_nt: TGTGCCAGCAGTGGTCGACCTACGGTTGGAGATACGCAGTATTTT
j_call: TRBJ1-1; v_call: TRBV6-5; cdr3_length: 14; clone_size: NA; d_call: NA; cdr3_aa: CASSYGSWGTEAFF; cdr3_nt: TGTGCCAGCAGTTACGGGTCTTGGGGCACTGAAGCTTTCTTT
j_call: TRBJ2-1; v_call: TRBV4-2; cdr3_length: 15; clone_size: NA; d_call: NA; cdr3_aa: CASSQGGSSGDEQFF; cdr3_nt: TGTGCCAGCAGCCAAGGGGGGAGTAGCGGCGATGAGCAGTTCTTC
j_call: TRBJ2-2; v_call: TRBV27; cdr3_length: 15; clone_size: once; d_call: NA; cdr3_aa: CASSFYTGGAGELFF; cdr3_nt: TGTGCCAGCAGTTTTTACACCGGGGGCGCCGGGGAGCTGTTTTTT
j_call: TRBJ2-1; v_call: TRBV27; cdr3_length: 15; clone_size: NA; d_call: NA; cdr3_aa: CASSLTVVGYNEQFF; cdr3_nt: TGTGCCAGCAGTTTAACTGTGGTAGGTTACAATGAGCAGTTCTTC
j_call: TRBJ2-5; v_call: TRBV28; cdr3_length: 15; clone_size: NA; d_call: TRBD2; cdr3_aa: CASSRTTSRGETQYF; cdr3_nt: TGTGCCAGCAGCCGAACGACTAGCCGTGGGGAGACCCAGTACTTC
j_call: TRBJ2-1; v_call: TRBV29-1; cdr3_length: 17; clone_size: NA; d_call: TRBD2; cdr3_aa: CSVVSGRVRSSYNEQFF; cdr3_nt: TGCAGCGTCGTTAGCGGGAGGGTAAGAAGCTCCTACAATGAGCAGTTCTTC
j_call: TRBJ2-7; v_call: TRBV9; cdr3_length: 15; clone_size: NA; d_call: NA; cdr3_aa: CASSVDSSDSYEQYF; cdr3_nt: TGTGCCAGCAGCGTAGATTCCAGCGACTCCTACGAGCAGTACTTC
j_call: TRBJ2-3; v_call: TRBV4-1; cdr3_length: 18; clone_size: NA; d_call: TRBD2; cdr3_aa: CASSQDGLAGGVTDTQYF; cdr3_nt: TGCGCCAGCAGCCAAGACGGGCTAGCGGGAGGAGTCACAGATACGCAGTATTTT
j_call: TRBJ2-3; v_call: TRBV7-2; cdr3_length: 18; clone_size: NA; d_call: TRBD2; cdr3_aa: CASSLGVAGVFNADTQYF; cdr3_nt: TGTGCCAGCAGCCTAGGGGTAGCGGGAGTATTTAACGCAGATACGCAGTATTTT
j_call: TRBJ2-2; v_call: TRBV27; cdr3_length: 12; clone_size: NA; d_call: NA; cdr3_aa: CASRGRAGELFF; cdr3_nt: TGTGCCAGCAGGGGTAGAGCCGGGGAGCTGTTTTTT
j_call: TRBJ2-2; v_call: TRBV27; cdr3_length: 16; clone_size: NA; d_call: TRBD1; cdr3_aa: CASSLGQGRYTGELFF; cdr3_nt: TGTGCCAGCAGTTTGGGACAGGGGAGGTACACCGGGGAGCTGTTTTTT
j_call: TRBJ2-1; v_call: TRBV5-4; cdr3_length: 10; clone_size: once; d_call: NA; cdr3_aa: CASGGSEQFF; cdr3_nt: TGTGCCAGCGGGGGAAGTGAGCAGTTCTTC
j_call: TRBJ2-7; v_call: TRBV11-2; cdr3_length: 13; clone_size: NA; d_call: NA; cdr3_aa: CASSLDPPWEQYF; cdr3_nt: TGTGCCAGCAGCTTAGATCCCCCGTGGGAGCAGTACTTC
j_call: TRBJ2-1; v_call: TRBV28; cdr3_length: 15; clone_size: NA; d_call: NA; cdr3_aa: CASSAGLNSFNEQFF; cdr3_nt: TGTGCCAGCAGTGCGGGACTCAACTCTTTCAATGAGCAGTTCTTC
j_call: TRBJ1-1; v_call: TRBV19; cdr3_length: 12; clone_size: few; d_call: NA; cdr3_aa: CASSRFGAEAFF; cdr3_nt: TGTGCCAGTTCCCGCTTCGGGGCTGAAGCTTTCTTT
j_call: TRBJ2-7; v_call: TRBV19; cdr3_length: 15; clone_size: NA; d_call: NA; cdr3_aa: CATSSATGHSYEQYF; cdr3_nt: TGTGCCACCTCCTCGGCAACAGGGCACTCCTACGAGCAGTACTTC
j_call: TRBJ1-1; v_call: TRBV30; cdr3_length: 15; clone_size: NA; d_call: NA; cdr3_aa: CAWRNPLQENTEAFF; cdr3_nt: TGTGCCTGGAGGAATCCTCTTCAAGAGAACACTGAAGCTTTCTTT
j_call: TRBJ2-7; v_call: TRBV6-5; cdr3_length: 14; clone_size: NA; d_call: TRBD2; cdr3_aa: CASSFSGSSYEQYF; cdr3_nt: TGTGCCAGCTCGTTTAGCGGGAGCTCCTACGAGCAGTACTTC
j_call: TRBJ2-1; v_call: TRBV9; cdr3_length: 14; clone_size: NA; d_call: NA; cdr3_aa: CASSGDLGEDEQFF; cdr3_nt: TGTGCCAGCAGCGGGGACTTGGGGGAGGATGAGCAGTTCTTC
j_call: TRBJ2-7; v_call: TRBV10-2; cdr3_length: 12; clone_size: NA; d_call: NA; cdr3_aa: CASEGNSYEQYF; cdr3_nt: TGCGCCAGTGAGGGAAATTCCTACGAGCAGTACTTC
j_call: TRBJ2-7; v_call: TRBV29-1; cdr3_length: 12; clone_size: NA; d_call: TRBD1; cdr3_aa: CSAGTASYEQYF; cdr3_nt: TGCAGTGCCGGGACAGCGTCCTACGAGCAGTACTTC